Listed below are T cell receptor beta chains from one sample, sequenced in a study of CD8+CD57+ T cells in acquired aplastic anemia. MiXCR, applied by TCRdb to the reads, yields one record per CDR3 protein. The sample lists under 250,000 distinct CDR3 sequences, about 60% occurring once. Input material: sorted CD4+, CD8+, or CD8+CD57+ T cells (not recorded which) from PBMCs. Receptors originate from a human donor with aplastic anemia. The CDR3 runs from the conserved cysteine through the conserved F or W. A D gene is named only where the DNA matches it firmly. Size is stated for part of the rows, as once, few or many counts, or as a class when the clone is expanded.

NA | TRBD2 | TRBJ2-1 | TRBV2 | CASSDLVAGGPRQFF | TGTGCCAGCAGTGATCTTGTAGCGGGGGGGCCTCGGCAGTTCTTC
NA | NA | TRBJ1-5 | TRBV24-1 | CATSELDNQPQHF | TGTGCCACCAGTGAACTTGACAATCAGCCCCAGCATTTT
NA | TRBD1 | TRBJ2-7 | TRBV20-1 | CSASGQDSYEQYF | TGCAGTGCCAGCGGACAGGACTCCTACGAGCAGTACTTC
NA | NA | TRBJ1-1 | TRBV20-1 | CSADLIQVATEAFF | TGCAGTGCCGATCTTATACAGGTAGCCACTGAAGCTTTCTTT
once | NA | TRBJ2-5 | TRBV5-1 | CASSLAGSQQETQYF | TGCGCCAGCAGCTTGGCCGGATCACAACAAGAGACCCAGTACTTC
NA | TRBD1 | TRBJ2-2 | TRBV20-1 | CSAREGDSGELFF | TGCAGTGCTAGAGAGGGGGACAGCGGGGAGCTGTTTTTT
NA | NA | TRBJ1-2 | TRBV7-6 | CASSLESGTSGYTF | TGTGCCAGCAGCTTGGAGTCCGGGACGTCCGGCTACACCTTC
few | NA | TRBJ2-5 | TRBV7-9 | CASSLSRLQETQYF | TGTGCCAGCAGCTTAAGCCGGCTACAAGAGACCCAGTACTTC
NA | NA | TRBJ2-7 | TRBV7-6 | CAISWQGNSYEQYF | TGTGCCATCAGTTGGCAGGGGAACTCCTACGAGCAGTACTTC
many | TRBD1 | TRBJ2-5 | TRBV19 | CASSIGALGQGDQETQYF | TGTGCCAGTAGTATTGGCGCCCTGGGACAGGGGGACCAAGAGACCCAGTACTTC
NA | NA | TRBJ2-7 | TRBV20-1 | CSARGDSGANEQYF | TGCAGTGCTAGAGGGGACTCTGGGGCCAACGAGCAGTACTTC
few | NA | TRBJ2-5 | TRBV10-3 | CAISERRETQYF | TGTGCCATCAGTGAGCGTAGGGAGACCCAGTACTTC
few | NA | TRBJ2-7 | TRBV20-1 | CSARDLEANYEQYF | TGCAGTGCTAGGGACCTAGAGGCGAACTACGAGCAGTACTTC
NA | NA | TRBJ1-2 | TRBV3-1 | CASSPTWRPGAGYGYTF | TGTGCCAGCAGCCCGACCTGGAGGCCGGGGGCCGGCTATGGCTACACCTTC
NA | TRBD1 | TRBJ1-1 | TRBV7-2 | CASSQQGASGTEAFF | TGTGCCAGCAGCCAACAGGGGGCGTCGGGCACTGAAGCTTTCTTT
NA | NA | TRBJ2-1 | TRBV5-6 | CASSDFNEQFF | TGTGCCAGCAGTGACTTCAATGAGCAGTTCTTC
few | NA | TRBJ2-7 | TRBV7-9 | CASSPQTGDEKYF | TGTGCCAGCAGCCCTCAGACAGGCGACGAGAAGTACTTC
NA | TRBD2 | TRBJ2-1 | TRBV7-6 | CASSQTTSGLTQFF | TGTGCCAGCAGCCAGACGACTAGCGGGTTAACGCAGTTCTTC
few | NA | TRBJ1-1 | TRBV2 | CASSEGENTEAFF | TGTGCCAGCAGTGAGGGGGAGAACACTGAAGCTTTCTTT
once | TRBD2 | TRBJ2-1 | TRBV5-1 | CASATERGVLSSYNEQFF | TGCGCCAGCGCCACTGAGCGGGGGGTATTGAGCTCCTACAATGAGCAGTTCTTC
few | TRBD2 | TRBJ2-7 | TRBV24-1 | CATSPSGRAQYEQYF | TGTGCCACCAGTCCTAGCGGGAGGGCCCAATACGAGCAGTACTTC
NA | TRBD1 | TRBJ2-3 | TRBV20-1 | CSARAPGQGIDTQYF | TGCAGTGCTAGGGCGCCGGGACAGGGGATCGATACGCAGTATTTT
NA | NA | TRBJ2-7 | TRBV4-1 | CASSQDPRTNYEQYF | TGCGCCAGCAGCCAAGATCCCCGGACAAATTACGAGCAGTACTTC
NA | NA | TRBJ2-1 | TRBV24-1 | CATSAPAGGHNEQFF | TGTGCCACCAGTGCCCCGGCTGGGGGCCACAATGAGCAGTTCTTC
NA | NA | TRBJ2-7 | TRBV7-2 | CASSLGEDWEQYF | TGTGCCAGCAGCTTAGGCGAGGATTGGGAGCAGTACTTC
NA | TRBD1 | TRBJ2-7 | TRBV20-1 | CSARLKQGASYEQYF | TGCAGTGCTAGACTCAAACAGGGGGCAAGCTACGAGCAGTACTTC